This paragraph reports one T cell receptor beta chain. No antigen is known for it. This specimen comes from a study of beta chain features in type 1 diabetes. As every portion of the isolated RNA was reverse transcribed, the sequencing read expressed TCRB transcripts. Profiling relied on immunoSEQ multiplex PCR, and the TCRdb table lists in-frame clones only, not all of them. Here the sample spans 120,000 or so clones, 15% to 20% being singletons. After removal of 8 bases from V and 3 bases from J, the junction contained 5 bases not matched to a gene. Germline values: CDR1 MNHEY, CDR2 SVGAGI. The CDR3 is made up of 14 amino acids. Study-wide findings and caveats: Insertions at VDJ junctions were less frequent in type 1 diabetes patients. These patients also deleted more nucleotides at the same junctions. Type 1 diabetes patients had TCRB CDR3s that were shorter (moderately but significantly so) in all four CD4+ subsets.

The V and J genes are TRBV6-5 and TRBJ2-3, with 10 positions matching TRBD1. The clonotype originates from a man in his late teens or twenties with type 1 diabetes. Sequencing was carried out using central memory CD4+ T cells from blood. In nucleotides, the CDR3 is TGTGCCAGCGGGACAGGGGTAGGGACAGATACGCAGTATTTT. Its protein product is CASGTGVGTDTQYF.